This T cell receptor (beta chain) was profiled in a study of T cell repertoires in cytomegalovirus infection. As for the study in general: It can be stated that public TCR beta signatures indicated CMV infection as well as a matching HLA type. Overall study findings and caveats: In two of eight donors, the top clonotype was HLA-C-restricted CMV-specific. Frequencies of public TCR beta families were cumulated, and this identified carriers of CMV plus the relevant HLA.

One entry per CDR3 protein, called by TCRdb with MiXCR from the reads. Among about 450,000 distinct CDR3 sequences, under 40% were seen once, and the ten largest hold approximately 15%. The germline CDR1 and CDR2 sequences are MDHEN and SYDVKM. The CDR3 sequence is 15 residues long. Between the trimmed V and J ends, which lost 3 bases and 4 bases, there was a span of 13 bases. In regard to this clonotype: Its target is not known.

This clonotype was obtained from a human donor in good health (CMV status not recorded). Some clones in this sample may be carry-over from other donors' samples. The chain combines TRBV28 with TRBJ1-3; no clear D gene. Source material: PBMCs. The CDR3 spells CASSLGGQIGNTIYF. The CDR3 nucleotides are TGTGCCAGCAGTTTGGGCGGCCAGATAGGAAACACCATATATTTT.